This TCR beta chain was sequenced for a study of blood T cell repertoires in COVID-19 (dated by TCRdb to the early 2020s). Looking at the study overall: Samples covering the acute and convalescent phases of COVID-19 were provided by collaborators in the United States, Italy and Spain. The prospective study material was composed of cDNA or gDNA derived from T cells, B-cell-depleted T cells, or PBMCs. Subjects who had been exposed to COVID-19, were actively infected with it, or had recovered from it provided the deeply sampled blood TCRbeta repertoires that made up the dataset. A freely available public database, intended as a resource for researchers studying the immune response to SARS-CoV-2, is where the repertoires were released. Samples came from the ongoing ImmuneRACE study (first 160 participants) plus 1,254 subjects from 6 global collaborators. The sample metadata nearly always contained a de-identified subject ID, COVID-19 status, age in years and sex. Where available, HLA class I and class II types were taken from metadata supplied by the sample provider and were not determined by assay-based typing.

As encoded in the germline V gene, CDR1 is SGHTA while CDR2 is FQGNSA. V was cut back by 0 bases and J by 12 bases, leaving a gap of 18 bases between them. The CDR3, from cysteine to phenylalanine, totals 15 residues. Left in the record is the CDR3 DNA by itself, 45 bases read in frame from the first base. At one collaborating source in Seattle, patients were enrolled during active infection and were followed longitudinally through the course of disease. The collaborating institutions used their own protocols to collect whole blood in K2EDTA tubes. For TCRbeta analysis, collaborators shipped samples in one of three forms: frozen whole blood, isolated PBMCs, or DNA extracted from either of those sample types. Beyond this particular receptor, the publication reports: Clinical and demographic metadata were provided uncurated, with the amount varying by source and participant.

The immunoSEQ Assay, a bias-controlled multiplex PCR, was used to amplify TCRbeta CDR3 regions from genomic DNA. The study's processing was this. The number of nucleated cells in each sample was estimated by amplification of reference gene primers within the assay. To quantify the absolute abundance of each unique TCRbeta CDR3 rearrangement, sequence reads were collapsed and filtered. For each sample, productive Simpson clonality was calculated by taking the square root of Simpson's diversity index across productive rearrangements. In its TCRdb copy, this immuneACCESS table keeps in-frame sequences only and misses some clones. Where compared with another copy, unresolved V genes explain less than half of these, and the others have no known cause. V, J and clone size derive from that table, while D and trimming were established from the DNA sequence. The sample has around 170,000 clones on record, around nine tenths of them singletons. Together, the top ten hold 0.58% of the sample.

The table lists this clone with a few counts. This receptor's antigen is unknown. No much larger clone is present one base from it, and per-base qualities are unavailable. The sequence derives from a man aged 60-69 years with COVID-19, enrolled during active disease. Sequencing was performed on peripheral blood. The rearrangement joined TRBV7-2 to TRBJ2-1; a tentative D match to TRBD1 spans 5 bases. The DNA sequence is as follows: TGTGCCAGCAGCTTAGCGCCAAGGCAGGGTAGTAGGCAGTTCTTC. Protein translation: CASSLAPRQGSRQFF.